The present T cell receptor beta chain was sequenced within a study of shared clonotypes between healthy human individuals. For the study at large: Two women and a few men aged 18 to 49 served as donors.

Per the germline V gene, CDR1 is SGHDT and CDR2 is YYEEEE. Losses at the gene ends were 2 bases for V and 3 bases for J; bases not matched to a gene: 8. This CDR3 contains 16 residues. Study-level points and caveats: Across subsets, estimated richness was generally greater for naive than for memory populations.

Clones were sequenced by immunoSEQ multiplex PCR, and TCRdb holds only the in-frame ones, with some missing. The table includes under 650,000 clones, about 96% detected once. Note on this clone: Antigen unknown.

Sequences were obtained from naive CD4+ T cells sorted from blood. The subset: CD45RA+ positively selected. The sequence was collected from a woman aged 30 to 39 in good health. The chain employs TRBV5-6 and TRBJ2-1; TRBD1 matches 7 bases. The CDR3 DNA reads as TGTGCCAGCAGCTTACTGACAGGGCCCCTCTACAATGAGCAGTTCTTC. Amino acids: CASSLLTGPLYNEQFF.